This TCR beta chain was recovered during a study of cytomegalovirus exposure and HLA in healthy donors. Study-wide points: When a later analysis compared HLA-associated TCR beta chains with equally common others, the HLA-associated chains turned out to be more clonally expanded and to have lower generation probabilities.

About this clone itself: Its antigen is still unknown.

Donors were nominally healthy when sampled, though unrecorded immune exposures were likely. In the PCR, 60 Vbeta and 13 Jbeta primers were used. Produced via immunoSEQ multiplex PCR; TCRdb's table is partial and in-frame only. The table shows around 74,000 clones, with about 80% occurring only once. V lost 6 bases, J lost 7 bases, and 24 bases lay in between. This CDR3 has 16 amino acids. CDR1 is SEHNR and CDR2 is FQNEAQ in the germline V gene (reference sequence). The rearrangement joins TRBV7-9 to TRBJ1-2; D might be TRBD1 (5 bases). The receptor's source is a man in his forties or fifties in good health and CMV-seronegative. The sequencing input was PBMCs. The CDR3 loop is CASRAPGGAESIGYTF. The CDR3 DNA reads TGTGCCAGCAGGGCCCCGGGGGGAGCCGAATCTATTGGCTACACCTTC.